The subject of this entry is one T cell receptor (beta chain). Antigen unknown. This entry comes from a study of cytomegalovirus exposure and HLA in healthy donors. The overall study: The 110 million or so unique TCR beta sequences, from about 180 million T cells, were found by an earlier analysis.

CDR1 and CDR2 (germline): SGHVS, FNYEAQ. The CDR3 contains 16 residues. V dropped 5 bases and J dropped 2 bases, with 17 bases sitting between them. Vbeta (60) and Jbeta (13) primers were used in the PCR. The repertoire was sequenced with immunoSEQ multiplex PCR; TCRdb's copy has only in-frame clones and lacks some. The sample holds approximately 150,000 clones, approximately 77% seen once. Study-wide points: In vitro confirmation showed three CMV-associated chains to be CMV antigen specific.

The sequence derives from a man aged 25 to 40 in good health and CMV-seropositive. Sequences were obtained from PBMCs. This rearrangement joins TRBV7-6 to TRBJ2-3, with a possible D match to TRBD1 (5 bases). The CDR3 is CASSPRQGVTTDTQYF. The CDR3 DNA sequence: TGTGCCAGCAGCCCGCGCCAGGGCGTAACCACAGATACGCAGTATTTT.